This entry describes one TCR beta chain. The data belong to a study of blood T cell repertoires in COVID-19. Methods used by the authors: Reference gene primer amplification yielded estimated nucleated cell counts. The repertoire was sequenced with immunoSEQ multiplex PCR; TCRdb's copy has only in-frame clones and lacks some. V, J and clone size derive from that table, while D and trimming were established from the DNA sequence. This table has 80,000 or so clones, roughly 87% appearing once. CDR1 SGHTA and CDR2 FQGNSA come from the germline V gene. V lost 1 base to trimming and J lost 6 bases, with 13 bases between them. CDR3 length: 15 residues.

The sequence was obtained from a man between 45 and 60 years old with acute or convalescent COVID-19. Sequencing was performed on peripheral blood. The V gene is TRBV7-2, the J gene TRBJ1-5; D is undetermined. CDR3 residues: CASSLDKDFSQPQHF. DNA of the CDR3: TGTGCCAGCAGCTTAGACAAGGACTTTAGTCAGCCCCAGCATTTT. The full variable domain, completed using reference TRBV7-2 and TRBJ1-5, is GAGVSQSPSNKVTEKGKDVELRCDPISGHTALYWYRQSLGQGLEFLIYFQGNSAPDKSGLPSDRFSAERTGGSVSTLTIQRTQQEDSAVYLCASSLDKDFSQPQHFGDGTRLSIL.